The rows below give T cell receptor beta chains drawn from one sample of a study of spatial heterogeneity in lung cancer. MiXCR, applied by TCRdb to the 5' RACE reads, yields one record per CDR3 protein. The data show about 36,000 distinct CDR3 sequences, with more than 7% seen just once and over 25% held by the top ten. Sequenced material: PBMCs, taken at surgery. The receptors were gathered from a female donor with early-stage non-small cell lung cancer. CDR3s include the opening cysteine and the closing phenylalanine or tryptophan. The order of the fields is V gene, J gene, clone size, D gene, CDR3 protein, CDR3 DNA. A D gene is named only where the DNA matches it firmly. Clone size is shown for a subset of rows, as once, few, many or a class of expanded clone.

V: TRBV6-2/TRBV6-3; J: TRBJ1-4; size: many; D: .; CDR3: CASSSYRVGEKLFF; DNA: TGTGCCAGCAGCAGCTACAGGGTTGGTGAAAAACTGTTTTTT
V: TRBV19; J: TRBJ2-7; size: few; D: .; CDR3: CASSISDTYSYEQYF; DNA: TGTGCCAGTAGTATTTCGGACACCTACTCCTACGAGCAGTACTTC
V: TRBV20-1; J: TRBJ1-1; size: .; D: .; CDR3: CSTPDPPGTEAFF; DNA: TGCAGTACTCCGGACCCACCGGGAACTGAAGCTTTCTTT
V: TRBV4-2; J: TRBJ2-3; size: few; D: .; CDR3: CASSPRGLRTQYF; DNA: TGTGCCAGCAGCCCTCGTGGGTTACGGACGCAGTATTTT
V: TRBV5-1; J: TRBJ2-7; size: .; D: TRBD1; CDR3: CASSPGGTGKGEQYF; DNA: TGCGCCAGCAGCCCAGGGGGGACAGGGAAAGGCGAGCAGTACTTC
V: TRBV9; J: TRBJ2-1; size: many; D: .; CDR3: CASSVTGTTNEQFF; DNA: TGTGCCAGCAGCGTTACCGGGACGACAAATGAGCAGTTCTTC
V: TRBV2; J: TRBJ2-7; size: many; D: .; CDR3: CASSRQDAYEQYF; DNA: TGTGCCAGCAGTCGTCAGGACGCCTACGAGCAGTACTTC
V: TRBV6-5; J: TRBJ2-1; size: many; D: .; CDR3: CASNASRDSDEQFF; DNA: TGTGCCAGCAATGCGTCCCGGGACTCGGATGAGCAGTTCTTC
V: TRBV28; J: TRBJ1-5; size: many; D: .; CDR3: CASSLWDEGDEPQHF; DNA: TGTGCCAGCAGTTTATGGGACGAAGGGGACGAGCCCCAGCATTTT
V: TRBV6-6; J: TRBJ2-7; size: few; D: .; CDR3: CASSPVSHEQYF; DNA: TGTGCCAGCAGCCCGGTAAGCCACGAGCAGTACTTC
V: TRBV15; J: TRBJ2-5; size: few; D: .; CDR3: CATSARAGGETQYF; DNA: TGTGCCACCAGCGCGAGGGCCGGAGGAGAGACCCAGTACTTC
V: TRBV12-3/TRBV12-4; J: TRBJ1-1; size: many; D: .; CDR3: CASSPYPNTEAFF; DNA: TGTGCCAGCAGTCCATATCCGAACACTGAAGCTTTCTTT
V: TRBV5-4; J: TRBJ2-3; size: .; D: .; CDR3: CASSLGYTDTQYF; DNA: TGTGCCAGCAGCTTGGGGTACACAGATACGCAGTATTTT
V: TRBV7-2; J: TRBJ1-1; size: many; D: .; CDR3: CASSLLEGWTEAFF; DNA: TGTGCCAGCAGCTTGCTAGAGGGGTGGACTGAAGCTTTCTTT
V: TRBV9; J: TRBJ2-7; size: many; D: .; CDR3: CASSVAGIPYEQYF; DNA: TGTGCCAGCAGCGTAGCAGGGATCCCCTACGAGCAGTACTTC
V: TRBV7-9; J: TRBJ1-2; size: many; D: .; CDR3: CASSLMGSHYGYTF; DNA: TGTGCCAGCAGCTTAATGGGCAGTCACTATGGCTACACCTTC
V: TRBV20-1; J: TRBJ2-7; size: many; D: TRBD2; CDR3: CSVHGGAYEQYF; DNA: TGCAGTGTCCACGGGGGGGCCTACGAGCAGTACTTC
V: TRBV28; J: TRBJ1-1; size: many; D: .; CDR3: CASSLWNEAFF; DNA: TGTGCCAGCAGTTTATGGAATGAAGCTTTCTTT
V: TRBV9; J: TRBJ2-7; size: .; D: TRBD1; CDR3: CASSTPAGGQGDEQYF; DNA: TGTGCCAGCAGCACACCCGCTGGGGGACAGGGGGACGAGCAGTACTTC
V: TRBV6-1; J: TRBJ1-6; size: many; D: .; CDR3: CASSSHSASNSPLHF; DNA: TGTGCCAGCAGTTCCCACTCGGCCAGCAATTCACCCCTCCACTTT
V: TRBV6-4; J: TRBJ2-5; size: many; D: TRBD2; CDR3: CARSTSGGQETQYF; DNA: TGTGCCAGGTCGACTAGCGGGGGTCAAGAGACCCAGTACTTC
V: TRBV6-6; J: TRBJ2-5; size: .; D: TRBD2; CDR3: CASRRSGTSTETQYF; DNA: TGTGCCAGCAGACGATCCGGGACTAGCACTGAGACCCAGTACTTC
V: TRBV20-1; J: TRBJ1-4; size: .; D: .; CDR3: CSARPHPAGEKLFF; DNA: TGCAGTGCTAGACCCCACCCAGCAGGTGAAAAACTGTTTTTT
V: TRBV4-1; J: TRBJ1-4; size: many; D: .; CDR3: CASSQVGQAREGKLFF; DNA: TGCGCCAGCAGCCAAGTAGGGCAGGCGAGGGAGGGAAAACTGTTTTTT
V: TRBV29-1; J: TRBJ1-1; size: many; D: .; CDR3: CSVEGLAFPEAFF; DNA: TGCAGCGTTGAAGGGCTTGCGTTCCCCGAAGCTTTCTTT
V: TRBV5-1; J: TRBJ1-1; size: many; D: TRBD1; CDR3: CASSLAGTGNTEAFF; DNA: TGCGCCAGCAGCTTGGCCGGGACAGGGAACACTGAAGCTTTCTTT
V: TRBV6-6; J: TRBJ2-1; size: few; D: TRBD2; CDR3: CASSGSGGYNEQFF; DNA: TGTGCCAGCAGTGGATCGGGGGGCTACAATGAGCAGTTCTTC
V: TRBV5-5; J: TRBJ1-6; size: many; D: .; CDR3: CASSLHREWSPLHF; DNA: TGTGCCAGCAGCTTGCACAGGGAATGGTCACCCCTCCACTTT
V: TRBV5-1; J: TRBJ2-3; size: many; D: TRBD1; CDR3: CASSLRGRDTQYF; DNA: TGCGCCAGCAGCTTGAGGGGGCGAGATACGCAGTATTTT
V: TRBV29-1; J: TRBJ2-3; size: few; D: TRBD2; CDR3: CSLRSQRDRDTQYF; DNA: TGCAGCTTAAGAAGCCAGCGGGATAGGGATACGCAGTATTTT
V: TRBV7-2; J: TRBJ2-7; size: .; D: TRBD1; CDR3: CASSPGQARGEQYF; DNA: TGTGCCAGCAGCCCAGGACAGGCCCGGGGAGAGCAGTACTTC
V: TRBV5-1; J: TRBJ1-4; size: many; D: TRBD1; CDR3: CASSLQGVANEKLFF; DNA: TGCGCCAGCAGCCTTCAGGGGGTTGCTAATGAAAAACTGTTTTTT
V: TRBV7-9; J: TRBJ2-3; size: many; D: TRBD1; CDR3: CASSAMDRADTQYF; DNA: TGTGCCAGCAGCGCGATGGACAGGGCAGATACGCAGTATTTT
V: TRBV7-2; J: TRBJ2-1; size: many; D: .; CDR3: CASSLVYEQFF; DNA: TGTGCCAGCAGCTTAGTTTATGAGCAGTTCTTC
V: TRBV29-1; J: TRBJ2-1; size: few; D: .; CDR3: CSVEWDLGLDEQFF; DNA: TGCAGCGTTGAATGGGACTTGGGCCTCGATGAGCAGTTCTTC
V: TRBV29-1; J: TRBJ1-4; size: many; D: .; CDR3: CSVEDVAGSEKLFF; DNA: TGCAGCGTTGAAGATGTGGCAGGGAGTGAAAAACTGTTTTTT
V: TRBV6-2/TRBV6-3; J: TRBJ2-1; size: many; D: TRBD2; CDR3: CASNQLAGGYNEQFF; DNA: TGTGCCAGCAACCAACTAGCGGGAGGCTACAATGAGCAGTTCTTC
V: TRBV24-1; J: TRBJ2-7; size: .; D: .; CDR3: CATSDAGRPAGEQYF; DNA: TGTGCCACCAGTGACGCCGGACGGCCAGCTGGGGAGCAGTACTTC
V: TRBV5-1; J: TRBJ1-6; size: .; D: .; CDR3: CASSLAVARKDSPLHF; DNA: TGCGCCAGCAGCTTGGCTGTAGCGCGGAAGGATTCACCCCTCCACTTT
V: TRBV19; J: TRBJ1-1; size: many; D: TRBD1; CDR3: CASTRQGLTEAFF; DNA: TGTGCCAGTACGAGACAGGGGCTCACTGAAGCTTTCTTT
V: TRBV19; J: TRBJ2-2; size: .; D: .; CDR3: CASSIRRELANTGELFF; DNA: TGTGCCAGTAGTATTAGGCGGGAACTCGCGAACACCGGGGAGCTGTTTTTT
V: TRBV9; J: TRBJ2-7; size: .; D: TRBD1; CDR3: CASSPGDSAYEQYF; DNA: TGTGCCAGCAGCCCAGGGGACAGTGCCTACGAGCAGTACTTC
V: TRBV19; J: TRBJ2-6; size: many; D: .; CDR3: CASSMGSYSGANVLTF; DNA: TGTGCCAGTAGTATGGGTTCTTACTCTGGGGCCAACGTCCTGACTTTC
V: TRBV5-1; J: TRBJ1-5; size: .; D: .; CDR3: CASSLGTDQPQHF; DNA: TGCGCCAGCAGCTTGGGGACGGATCAGCCCCAGCATTTT
V: TRBV3-1; J: TRBJ2-2; size: many; D: .; CDR3: CASSLTGELFF; DNA: TGTGCCAGCAGCCTCACCGGGGAGCTGTTTTTT
V: TRBV30; J: TRBJ2-7; size: many; D: TRBD2; CDR3: CAWSVPRTSGTILFHEQYF; DNA: TGTGCCTGGAGTGTTCCTAGGACTAGCGGGACCATCTTGTTCCACGAGCAGTACTTC
V: TRBV11-2; J: TRBJ2-7; size: .; D: .; CDR3: CASSLGRTDYEQYF; DNA: TGTGCCAGCAGCTTAGGGCGGACGGACTACGAGCAGTACTTC
V: TRBV6-1; J: TRBJ1-5; size: few; D: TRBD1; CDR3: CASSRQGGRQPQHF; DNA: TGTGCCAGCAGTCGACAGGGGGGCAGGCAGCCCCAGCATTTT
V: TRBV3-1; J: TRBJ2-1; size: few; D: TRBD2; CDR3: CASSSRGGGSEQFF; DNA: TGTGCCAGCAGCTCACGGGGGGGCGGGAGTGAGCAGTTCTTC
V: TRBV20-1; J: TRBJ2-5; size: .; D: .; CDR3: CRASRGSGPYQETQYF; DNA: TGCAGAGCTAGTAGGGGTTCTGGCCCGTACCAAGAGACCCAGTACTTC
V: TRBV28; J: TRBJ2-7; size: .; D: TRBD2; CDR3: CASQGQREGYEQYF; DNA: TGTGCCAGCCAAGGGCAGCGGGAGGGCTACGAGCAGTACTTC
V: TRBV19; J: TRBJ1-2; size: few; D: .; CDR3: CASTSGDEYGGYTF; DNA: TGTGCCAGTACCAGTGGGGACGAATATGGGGGCTACACCTTC
V: TRBV2; J: TRBJ2-1; size: many; D: TRBD1; CDR3: CASSEGSGQAYNEQFF; DNA: TGTGCCAGCAGTGAAGGGTCAGGACAGGCCTACAATGAGCAGTTCTTC
V: TRBV12-3/TRBV12-4; J: TRBJ1-5; size: .; D: .; CDR3: CASSQTGFNQPQHF; DNA: TGTGCCAGCAGTCAAACAGGGTTCAATCAGCCCCAGCATTTT
V: TRBV6-1; J: TRBJ2-3; size: .; D: TRBD2; CDR3: CASSERVSSGSFTDTQYF; DNA: TGTGCCAGCAGTGAAAGGGTCTCTAGCGGGAGTTTCACAGATACGCAGTATTTT
V: TRBV5-6; J: TRBJ1-5; size: many; D: .; CDR3: CASTAWYGAGLDQPQHF; DNA: TGTGCCAGCACAGCTTGGTATGGGGCAGGGCTGGATCAGCCCCAGCATTTT
V: TRBV20-1; J: TRBJ2-3; size: few; D: TRBD1; CDR3: CSATGTGGVMDTDTQYF; DNA: TGCAGTGCAACCGGGACAGGGGGCGTTATGGACACAGATACGCAGTATTTT